The 21 T cell receptor beta chains given below trace back to one sample, sequenced in a study of response to subunit inactivated influenza vaccine. MiXCR, run by TCRdb on the RT-PCR reads, gives a single entry per CDR3 protein. The table has about 480,000 distinct CDR3 sequences, roughly 27% seen once. Here the sequenced sample was CD4+ T cells sorted from PBMCs, taken 4 to 6 days after vaccination. All receptors derive from a man aged 45 to 65 who received an inactivated influenza vaccine.

This clonotype has more than one count but fewer than ten. The genes are TRBV6-5 and TRBJ1-4; no reliable D call. Germline V CDR1 and CDR2: MNHEY, SVGAGI. Trimming took off 0 bases at V and 4 bases at J, with 9 bases between the two ends. The CDR3 spans 15 residues. The chain's CDR3 is CASSYSSAGNEKLFF. CDR3 nucleotides: TGTGCCAGCAGTTACTCGTCTGCCGGTAATGAAAAACTGTTTTTT.

The chain has TRBV30 and TRBJ2-2; tentatively, D is TRBD1 (6 bases). The V end was cut by 2 bases, the J end by 6 bases, with 13 bases between. Germline V gene lookup returns CDR1 GTSNPN and CDR2 SVGIG (reference sequence). This CDR3 is built from 14 residues. The CDR3 region is CAWSRKGDAGELFF. The CDR3 DNA sequence: TGTGCCTGGAGTCGAAAGGGGGACGCCGGGGAGCTGTTTTTT.

The rearrangement uses TRBV9 and TRBJ1-5, with D unclear. The V gene lost 4 bases and the J gene lost 3 bases, with 17 bases spanning the gap. The length of the CDR3 is 16 residues. Germline CDR1 reads SGDLS; CDR2 reads YYNGEE. The CDR3 loop reads CASSLNRPLHNQPQHF. The CDR3 DNA follows: TGTGCCAGCAGCCTTAACCGACCTCTACACAATCAGCCCCAGCATTTT. The full variable domain, in which reference TRBV9 and TRBJ1-5 provide the parts outside the CDR3, is DSGVTQTPKHLITATGQRVTLRCSPRSGDLSVYWYQQSLDQGLQFLIQYYNGEERAKGNILERFSAQQFPDLHSELNLSSLELGDSALYFCASSLNRPLHNQPQHFGDGTRLSIL.

The genes are TRBV29-1 and TRBJ2-5; perhaps TRBD1 as D (5 bases). The germline CDR1 and CDR2 sequences are SQVTM and ANQGSEA. The CDR3 spans 13 residues. V dropped 5 bases and J dropped 7 bases, with 17 bases sitting between them. CDR3 DNA: TGCAGCGTTACGCGCAGGGATCAGGGGACCCAGTACTTC. Protein sequence: CSVTRRDQGTQYF.

The rearrangement links TRBV7-2 to TRBJ1-1, with D hard to call. The CDR3 length is 12 residues. Germline V gives CDR1 SGHTA, CDR2 FQGNSA. With 8 bases removed from V and 5 bases from J, the gap between germline ends came to 12 bases. This chain's CDR3 is CASRGGETEAFF. Here the CDR3 DNA reads TGTGCCAGCCGGGGTGGGGAAACTGAAGCTTTCTTT.

Only a few counts were recorded for this clonotype. The chain uses TRBV10-3 and TRBJ2-2; 7 bases agree with TRBD2. The CDR3 is 14 amino acids. The J segment lost 3 bases and the V segment lost 10 bases, leaving 8 bases of the junction unmatched. Germline CDR1 reads ENHRY; CDR2 reads SYGVKD. In DNA, the CDR3 is TGTGCCACCCAAGCGGGACTTGACACCGGGGAGCTGTTTTTT. It specifies CATQAGLDTGELFF.

The chain has TRBV29-1 and TRBJ2-1; TRBD2 aligns across 11 bases. This CDR3 is 14 amino acids long. Per germline, CDR1 SQVTM and CDR2 ANQGSEA. The junction had 6 bases not matched to a gene; V was cut back by 5 bases and J by 6 bases. CDR3 sequence reads: CSVFFGLAGNEQFF. CDR3 sequence (DNA): TGCAGCGTTTTCTTTGGACTAGCGGGCAATGAGCAGTTCTTC.

This clonotype was picked up one time. The J gene is TRBJ2-3, the V gene TRBV4-1, with D possibly being TRBD1 (8 bases). This CDR3 contains 17 residues. Germline V gene lookup returns CDR1 MGHRA and CDR2 YSYEKL. V gave up 1 base and J gave up 6 bases, with 20 bases separating them. The CDR3 sequence is CASSQGRQGRVSDTQYF. CDR3 nucleotide sequence: TGCGCCAGCAGCCAAGGACGACAGGGGAGGGTGTCCGATACGCAGTATTTT.

V usage is TRBV14 and J usage is TRBJ1-2; no reliable D call. V shed 0 bases and J shed 5 bases, with 4 bases lying between them. This CDR3 has 12 residues. CDR1 and CDR2 (germline): SGHDN, FVKESK. The CDR3 reads CASSQDLYGYTF. The CDR3 nucleotides are TGTGCCAGCAGCCAAGATTTGTATGGCTACACCTTC.

This clonotype was detected a few times. This chain connects TRBV11-2 to TRBJ2-2, with 7 bases that match TRBD2. Germline-derived CDR1 and CDR2 are SGHAT and FQNNGV. The trim removed 5 bases at V and 4 bases at J, leaving 10 bases unmatched. The CDR3 is 16 residues long. CDR3 DNA sequence: TGTGCCAGCAGCGTCTTGGCGGGGGACGTCACCGGGGAGCTGTTTTTT. It specifies CASSVLAGDVTGELFF.

In its sample, this clonotype was seen a few times. The CDR3 coding sequence is TGTGCCAGCAGTTACTGGCGGGGGGTCTCCTACGAGCAGTACTTC. It codes for CASSYWRGVSYEQYF. V is TRBV6-5 and J is TRBJ2-7; 8 positions match TRBD2. The CDR3 length is 15 residues. Germline V CDR1 and CDR2: MNHEY, SVGAGI. The junction had 2 bases not matched to a gene; V was cut back by 1 base and J by 0 bases.

The chain has TRBV20-1 and TRBJ2-5; unclear D gene. The V and J ends lost 6 bases and 5 bases respectively, with 13 bases between them. The CDR3 contains 12 residues. In germline, CDR1 is DFQATT, CDR2 SNEGSKA (reference sequence). CDR3 in amino acids: CSAKIGAETQYF. CDR3 DNA: TGCAGTGCCAAAATTGGAGCGGAGACCCAGTACTTC.

This clonotype has more than one count but fewer than ten. The chain has TRBV5-1 and TRBJ2-2; the match to TRBD1 covers 9 bases. The germline V gene encodes CDR1 SGHRS and CDR2 YFSETQ. V lost 4 bases to trimming and J lost 6 bases; unmatched junction nucleotides: 13. The CDR3 extends over 17 amino acids. The chain's CDR3 is CASSPIGGQGVPGELFF. CDR3 nucleotides: TGCGCCAGCAGCCCCATTGGGGGACAGGGTGTGCCCGGGGAGCTGTTTTTT.

This chain uses TRBV6-1 with TRBJ1-1; the D gene is possibly TRBD1 (6 bases). The germline gives CDR1 MNHNS, CDR2 SASEGT. Trimming took 6 bases from V and 3 from J, leaving 14 bases between them. This CDR3 region has 14 residues. The CDR3 sequence is CASRRPQGDTEAFF. The CDR3, as DNA: TGTGCCAGCAGACGCCCACAGGGCGACACTGAAGCTTTCTTT.

The CDR3 DNA is TGTGCCAGCAGTTACGCAGCCGCCTACGAGCAGTACTTC. Protein sequence: CASSYAAAYEQYF. The chain recombines TRBV25-1 with TRBJ2-7; the D is unclear. Trimming left V 5 bases short and J 2 bases short, with 10 bases between. CDR3 size: 13 residues. Germline V gene sequence: CDR1 MGHDK, CDR2 SYGVNS.

The chain has TRBV9 and TRBJ2-5, with a weak D call TRBD2 (6 bases). The V end lost 1 base, the J end lost 5 bases, and 15 bases lay between the germline ends. Germline CDR1 reads SGDLS; CDR2 reads YYNGEE. There are 15 residues in the CDR3. CDR3 DNA sequence: TGTGCCAGCAGCGTACTCCCGCGGGATGACGAGACCCAGTACTTC. It encodes CASSVLPRDDETQYF. Based on the CDR3 plus reference TRBV9 and TRBJ2-5, the full variable domain is DSGVTQTPKHLITATGQRVTLRCSPRSGDLSVYWYQQSLDQGLQFLIQYYNGEERAKGNILERFSAQQFPDLHSELNLSSLELGDSALYFCASSVLPRDDETQYFGPGTRLLVL.

This chain uses TRBV20-1 with TRBJ2-7; 9 bases map to TRBD1. This CDR3 comprises 15 residues. J gave up 3 bases and V 2 bases, and 8 bases lay outside the gene matches. Germline CDR1 is DFQATT and CDR2 is SNEGSKA (reference sequence). CDR3 nucleotide sequence: TGCAGTGCTAGATCGGCGACAGGGGGAATCTACGAGCAGTACTTC. It codes for CSARSATGGIYEQYF.

The rearrangement joins TRBV20-1 to TRBJ1-1; no clear D gene. Between the trimmed V and J ends, which lost 3 bases and 5 bases, there was a span of 16 bases. Germline V gene data show CDR1 as DFQATT and CDR2 as SNEGSKA (reference sequence). The CDR3 length is 14 residues. The chain's CDR3 is CSASFGRMFTEAFF. CDR3 coding DNA: TGCAGTGCTAGCTTCGGGCGCATGTTTACTGAAGCTTTCTTT.

The V and J genes are TRBV29-1 and TRBJ2-2; 11 nucleotides agree with TRBD2. This CDR3 has 16 residues. V was pared by 4 bases and J by 6 bases, with 10 bases of the junction left unmatched. From germline, CDR1 is SQVTM and CDR2 ANQGSEA. CDR3 sequence: CSVALRLAGKPGELFF. Written as DNA, the CDR3 is TGCAGCGTTGCCCTCCGACTAGCGGGAAAACCCGGGGAGCTGTTTTTT.

This clonotype was seen repeatedly, ten times or more. The chain links TRBV5-6 to TRBJ2-5, with 7 bases lining up with TRBD2. The CDR3 spans 16 residues. V lost 4 bases and J lost 5; bases outside the gene matches: 14. Germline V gene lookup returns CDR1 SGHDT and CDR2 YYEEEE. CDR3 sequence reads: CASSPGERGLLETQYF. The CDR3 DNA reads as TGTGCCAGCAGCCCCGGGGAGCGGGGACTTCTCGAGACCCAGTACTTC.

Only one count was recorded for this clonotype. J is TRBJ2-1 and V is TRBV12-3 or TRBV12-4; 7 positions agree with TRBD1. The V segment lost 1 base and the J segment 1 base; nucleotides outside the gene matches: 10. The CDR3 spans 18 residues. The CDR3 nucleotides are TGTGCCAGCAGTTTAGGGCAAACAGGGGTTCGATCCTACAATGAGCAGTTCTTC. Encoded protein: CASSLGQTGVRSYNEQFF.